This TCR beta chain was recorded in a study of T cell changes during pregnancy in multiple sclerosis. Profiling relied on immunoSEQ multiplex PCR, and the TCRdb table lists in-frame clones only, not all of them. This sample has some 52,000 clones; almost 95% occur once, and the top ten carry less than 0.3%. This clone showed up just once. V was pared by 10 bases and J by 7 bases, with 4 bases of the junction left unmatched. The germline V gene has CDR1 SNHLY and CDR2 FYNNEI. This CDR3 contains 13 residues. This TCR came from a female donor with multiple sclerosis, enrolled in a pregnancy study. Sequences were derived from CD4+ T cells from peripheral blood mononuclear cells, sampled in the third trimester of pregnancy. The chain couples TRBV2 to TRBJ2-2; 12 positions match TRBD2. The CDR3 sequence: CAMTSGSLGELFF. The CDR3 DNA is TGTGCCATGACTAGCGGGAGCCTCGGGGAGCTGTTTTTT.